The 27 T cell receptor beta chains listed next were all sequenced from one sample in a study of OX40 agonist ivuxolimab in advanced cancers. The protocol was immunoSEQ multiplex PCR, while the TCRdb copy is restricted to in-frame clones and leaves out a portion. The sample holds 45,000 to 55,000 clones; about 85% are singletons and the top ten take roughly a tenth. The specimen comprised CD4+ or CD8+ T cells sorted from blood, sampled in a trial of the OX40 agonist ivuxolimab. The source of these receptors is an adult with an advanced solid tumor such as melanoma, head and neck, liver or kidney cancer.

CDR3 protein: CASSLTMDGYNEQFF. CDR3 nucleotide sequence: TGCGCCAGCAGTCTTACGATGGACGGGTACAATGAGCAGTTCTTC. This chain joins TRBV5-1 and TRBJ2-1; D not resolved. The CDR3 runs to 15 residues. The V gene's germline CDR1 is SGHRS and CDR2 YFSETQ. Trimming stripped 5 bases from V and 4 bases from J, with 16 bases between. The full variable domain, rest sourced from reference TRBV5-1 and TRBJ2-1, is KAGVTQTPRYLIKTRGQQVTLSCSPISGHRSVSWYQQTPGQGLQFLFEYFSETQRNKGNFPGRFSGRQFSNSRSEMNVSTLELGDSALYLCASSLTMDGYNEQFFGPGTRLTVL.

The chain employs TRBV5-1 and TRBJ2-1; weak D call: TRBD2 (6 bases). CDR1 and CDR2 (germline): SGHRS, YFSETQ. The CDR3 has 15 residues. V shed 1 base and J shed 5 bases, with 13 bases lying between them. CDR3: CASSLFREVNNEQFF. The CDR3 bases are TGCGCCAGCAGCTTGTTCAGGGAGGTCAACAATGAGCAGTTCTTC.

This chain connects TRBV6-1 to TRBJ2-1, with D tentatively TRBD2 (6 bases). CDR3 length: 14 residues. V was trimmed by 1 base and J by 5 bases, leaving 9 bases between them. Germline values: CDR1 MNHNS, CDR2 SASEGT. This chain's CDR3 is CASSEGRGNNEQFF. In DNA, the CDR3 is TGTGCCAGCAGTGAAGGCCGGGGGAACAATGAGCAGTTCTTC.

The chain uses TRBV28 and TRBJ2-1; perhaps TRBD1 as D (6 bases). Trimming shortened V by 5 bases and J by 2 bases, and 16 bases separated the two germline ends. The germline CDR1 and CDR2 sequences are MDHEN and SYDVKM. This CDR3 spans 16 amino acids. The CDR3 DNA reads TGTGCCAGCAGTCCCCCCCGACAGGCCCCCTACAATGAGCAGTTCTTC. Translation gives CASSPPRQAPYNEQFF.

The chain uses TRBV30 and TRBJ1-4, with D possibly being TRBD1 (5 bases). The ends were cut back, 0 bases at V and 8 bases at J, with 10 bases in the middle. The CDR3 contains 13 residues. The V gene's germline CDR1 is GTSNPN and CDR2 SVGIG (reference sequence). The CDR3 spells CAWSVQVQEKLFF. In DNA, the CDR3 is TGTGCCTGGAGTGTACAGGTTCAGGAAAAACTGTTTTTT.

The J gene is TRBJ2-5, the V gene TRBV18, with TRBD2 as a possible D gene (6 bases). Germline V gene data show CDR1 as KGHSH and CDR2 as LQKENI. The CDR3 runs 15 residues. Deletions cut 3 bases from V and 2 bases from J, with 13 bases between. The CDR3 region is CASSPNVGGQETQYF. DNA of the CDR3: TGTGCCAGCTCACCGAATGTCGGGGGACAAGAGACCCAGTACTTC.

In the case of this clone: Its ends do not fully match the called genes, so a read error is possible. The chain recombines TRBV7-7 with TRBJ2-5; 14 bases map to TRBD2. Germline CDR1 is SSHAT and CDR2 is FNYEAQ (reference sequence). The CDR3 runs 15 residues. As DNA, the CDR3 is TGTGCTAGCAGCCAGGGACTAGCGGGGGAAGAGACCCAGTACTTC. Its translation is CASSQGLAGEETQYF. Supplemented by reference TRBV7-7 and TRBJ2-5, the full variable domain reads GAGVSQSPRYKVTKRGQDVTLRCDPISSHATLYWYQQALGQGPEFLTYFNYEAQPDKSGLPSDRFSAERPEGSISTLTIQRTEQRDSAMYRCASSQGLAGEETQYFGPGTRLLVL.

This sequence joins TRBV6-1 and TRBJ2-6; D is undetermined. V dropped 6 bases and J dropped 0 bases, with 6 bases sitting between them. The CDR3 runs to 14 residues. The germline gives CDR1 MNHNS, CDR2 SASEGT. The CDR3 loop reads CASRTASGANVLTF. The CDR3 bases are TGTGCCAGCAGGACGGCCTCTGGGGCCAACGTCCTGACTTTC.

This clone was counted once. CDR3 sequence: CAWSSRQLYGYTF. CDR3 bases: TGTGCCTGGAGCTCCCGACAGTTATATGGCTACACCTTC. This chain links TRBV30 with TRBJ1-2, with D maybe TRBD1 (5 bases). Trimming stripped 3 bases from V and 5 bases from J, with 13 bases between. Looked up from germline, CDR1 is GTSNPN and CDR2 is SVGIG (reference sequence). CDR3 length: 13 residues.

The gene calls are TRBV28 and TRBJ1-2, with 10 bases fitting TRBD1. The CDR3 is 14 residues long. Germline CDR1 and CDR2: MDHEN and SYDVKM. J lost 6 bases, V lost 4 bases, and 5 bases had no gene match. CDR3 region: CASSSPGTGDGYTF. The CDR3, as DNA: TGTGCCAGCAGTTCACCCGGGACAGGGGATGGCTACACCTTC.

This clone has only a few counts. The gene calls are TRBV18 and TRBJ1-1; no definite D call. Germline CDR1 reads KGHSH; CDR2 reads LQKENI. This CDR3 has 13 residues. Trimming left V 3 bases short and J 4 bases short, with 9 bases between. CDR3 in DNA: TGTGCCAGCTCACCTGACGGTGGCACTGAAGCTTTCTTT. This sequence encodes CASSPDGGTEAFF.

The chain joins TRBV27 to TRBJ2-6; D unresolved. The CDR3 runs 16 residues. V shed 5 bases and J shed 4 bases, with 15 bases lying between them. CDR1 MNHEY and CDR2 SMNVEV come from the germline V gene (reference sequence). CDR3 bases: TGTGCCAGCAGTACAACATTCGCATCAGGGGCCAACGTCCTGACTTTC. It is translated as CASSTTFASGANVLTF.

The rearrangement links TRBV28 to TRBJ2-7, with D perhaps TRBD1 (6 bases). Trimming took off 6 bases at V and 7 bases at J, with 10 bases between the two ends. This CDR3 is 11 amino acids long. Germline V gene lookup returns CDR1 MDHEN and CDR2 SYDVKM. CDR3 amino acids: CASSKRGEQYF. DNA of the CDR3: TGTGCCAGCAGCAAGAGGGGGGAGCAGTACTTC.

The chain joins TRBV18 to TRBJ2-7; 10 bases fit TRBD1. Germline lookup yields CDR1 KGHSH and CDR2 LQKENI. The CDR3 totals 16 residues. V was clipped by 0 bases and J by 3 bases; unmatched bases: 5. The CDR3, as DNA: TGTGCCAGCTCACCACCTGGGACAGGGGCCGTCTACGAGCAGTACTTC. Translating it yields CASSPPGTGAVYEQYF.

The J gene is TRBJ1-5, the V gene TRBV7-2, with a weak D call TRBD1 (5 bases). Germline CDR1 is SGHTA and CDR2 is FQGNSA. CDR3 length: 15 residues. Trimming took 2 bases from V and 1 from J, leaving 9 bases between them. CDR3 sequence reads: CASSLQDTSNQPQHF. The CDR3 DNA sequence: TGTGCCAGCAGCTTACAGGACACAAGCAATCAGCCCCAGCATTTT.

This chain joins TRBV11-2 and TRBJ2-5, with 10 bases lining up with TRBD2. The J call may not be correct, given that the DNA end is closer to TRBJ2-7. The CDR3 is 15 amino acids. CDR1 and CDR2 from the germline V gene are SGHAT and FQNNGV. For the CDR3, the DNA is TGTGCCAGCAGCTTAAAGTGGACTAGCGGATACGAGCAGTACTTC. It encodes CASSLKWTSGYEQYF.

The chain carries TRBV6-5 and TRBJ2-7; 7 nucleotides line up with TRBD2. CDR1 and CDR2 (germline): MNHEY, SVGAGI. This CDR3 comprises 14 residues. The J segment lost 2 bases and the V segment lost 4 bases, leaving 5 bases of the junction unmatched. The CDR3 DNA sequence: TGTGCCAGCAGTTCTGTGGGGGGGACCTACGAGCAGTACTTC. Translation: CASSSVGGTYEQYF.

The V call is TRBV18, the J call TRBJ2-2; D not resolved. V lost 3 bases and J 9 bases, leaving 11 bases between the germline ends. The CDR3 contains 13 residues. Germline CDR1 KGHSH, CDR2 LQKENI. The CDR3 loop is CASSPVEYRELFF. CDR3 coding DNA: TGTGCCAGCTCACCGGTAGAGTACAGGGAGCTGTTTTTT.

This rearrangement joins TRBV30 to TRBJ2-3; D call uncertain. The CDR3 length is 14 residues. V was clipped by 0 bases and J by 0 bases, with 7 bases between them. The V gene's germline CDR1 is GTSNPN and CDR2 SVGIG (reference sequence). Here the CDR3 reads CAWSVIPSTDTQYF. The CDR3 DNA reads TGTGCCTGGAGTGTAATCCCCAGCACAGATACGCAGTATTTT.

This clone is labeled medium-sized. Given the absence of the conserved phenylalanine or tryptophan at the CDR3 end, a read error is likely. Because the CDR3's place on the DNA is in doubt, the DNA is left out and the CDR3 is given as listed by TCRdb. The chain carries TRBV1 and TRBJ2-7; the tabulated D call, TRBD1, remains unverified against the DNA. TRBV1 corresponds to a pseudogene. The CDR3 contains 10 residues when both ends are counted. The CDR3 spells CTSSPDRWYL.

This clone was picked up one time. DNA for the CDR3: TGTGCCAGCAGCATAGCGGGAGGCTCCTACAATGAGCAGTTCTTC. Amino acids: CASSIAGGSYNEQFF. The chain links TRBV11-3 to TRBJ2-1; TRBD2 aligns across 10 bases. V gave up 5 bases and J gave up 0 bases; unmatched junction bases: 1. The CDR3 contains 15 residues. In germline, CDR1 is SGHNT, CDR2 YENEEA.

The chain couples TRBV18 to TRBJ2-5, with TRBD1 identical over 9 bases. Looked up from germline, CDR1 is KGHSH and CDR2 is LQKENI. The V and J ends lost 3 bases and 5 bases, in that order; junction bases with no gene match: 7. The CDR3 is 15 amino acids. Here the CDR3 DNA reads TGTGCCAGCTCACCCTGGGACAGGGCGTGGGAGACCCAGTACTTC. Translated, it gives CASSPWDRAWETQYF.

The chain has TRBV2 and TRBJ2-2; 7 nucleotides agree with TRBD2. Germline CDR1 SNHLY, CDR2 FYNNEI. The CDR3 sequence is 14 residues long. With 8 bases clipped from V and 5 bases from J, the junction kept 8 bases outside the gene matches. CDR3 in DNA: TGTGCCAGCCGGGGGGATGGGGGAACCGGGGAGCTGTTTTTT. Protein sequence: CASRGDGGTGELFF.

V is TRBV28 and J is TRBJ2-1; D is possibly TRBD2 (7 bases). The CDR3 has 17 amino acids. V lost 4 bases and J 3 bases, leaving 19 bases between the germline ends. Germline loops: CDR1 MDHEN, CDR2 SYDVKM. DNA of the CDR3: TGTGCCAGCAGTTCCCCAGGGGTAGCGGGCCTCTACAATGAGCAGTTCTTC. Translated, it gives CASSSPGVAGLYNEQFF.

This rearrangement joins TRBV18 to TRBJ1-1; unclear D gene. V lost 7 bases to trimming and J lost 3 bases, with 12 bases between them. The germline CDR1 and CDR2 sequences are KGHSH and LQKENI. CDR3 length equals 13 residues. The DNA of the CDR3 is TGTGCCAGCTTGTCCAACAAGGACACTGAAGCTTTCTTT. Protein sequence: CASLSNKDTEAFF.

The V call is TRBV7-9, the J call TRBJ2-1; D uncertain. There are 13 residues in the CDR3. Trimming took off 3 bases at V and 7 bases at J, with 10 bases between the two ends. From germline, CDR1 is SEHNR and CDR2 FQNEAQ (reference sequence). The CDR3 bases are TGTGCCAGCAGCTTGCTCTACGGTAATGAGCAGTTCTTC. It yields the protein CASSLLYGNEQFF.

This chain's CDR3 is CSANWVYGYTF. As DNA, the CDR3 is TGCAGTGCGAATTGGGTGTATGGCTACACCTTC. The rearrangement joins TRBV20-1 to TRBJ1-2; no reliable D call. Germline CDR1 and CDR2: DFQATT and SNEGSKA (reference sequence). V was trimmed by 6 bases and J by 5 bases, leaving 10 bases between them. The CDR3 covers 11 residues.